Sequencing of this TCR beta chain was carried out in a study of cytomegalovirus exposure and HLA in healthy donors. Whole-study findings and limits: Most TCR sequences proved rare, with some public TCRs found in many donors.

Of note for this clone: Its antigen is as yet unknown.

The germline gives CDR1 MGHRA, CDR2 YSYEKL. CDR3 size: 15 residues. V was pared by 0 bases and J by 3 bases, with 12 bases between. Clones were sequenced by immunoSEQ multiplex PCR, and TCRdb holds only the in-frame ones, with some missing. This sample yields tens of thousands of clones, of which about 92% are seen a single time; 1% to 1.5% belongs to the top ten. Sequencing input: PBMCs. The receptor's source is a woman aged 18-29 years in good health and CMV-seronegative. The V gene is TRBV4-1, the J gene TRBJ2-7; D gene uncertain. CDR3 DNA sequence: TGCGCCAGCAGCCAAGATCGGCCAGGAAACTACGAGCAGTACTTC. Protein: CASSQDRPGNYEQYF.